This section outlines one T cell receptor beta chain sequence together with its context. The data were taken from a study of CD8+ T cells in alopecia areata. RNA extraction and reverse transcription yielded cDNA as sequencing template. Sequenced by immunoSEQ multiplex PCR; TCRdb stores in-frame clones only, minus some. The sample has 110,000 or so clones, 56% seen once. This sample's treatment: oral pan-JAK inhibitor, 5-10 mg twice daily. CDR3 size: 14 residues. The ends were cut back, 0 bases at V and 7 bases at J, with 13 bases in the middle. Germline V gene sequence: CDR1 GTSNPN, CDR2 SVGIG (reference sequence).

The chain carries TRBV30 and TRBJ1-5; D is ambiguous. Here the sequenced sample was CD4+ T cells sorted from blood, taken at week 24, from a patient treated with tofacitinib. This TCR was recovered from a human donor with alopecia areata. CDR3 amino acids: CAWSVLQQRQPQHF. CDR3 in DNA: TGTGCCTGGAGTGTACTACAGCAAAGGCAGCCCCAGCATTTT. The whole variable domain, remainder taken from reference TRBV30 and TRBJ1-5, is SQTIHQWPATLVQPVGSPLSLECTVEGTSNPNLYWYRQAAGRGLQLLFYSVGIGQISSEVPQNLSASRPQDRQFILSSKKLLLSDSGFYLCAWSVLQQRQPQHFGDGTRLSIL.